These T cell receptor beta chains were read from a single sample in a study of OX40 agonist ivuxolimab in advanced cancers. The protocol was immunoSEQ multiplex PCR, while the TCRdb copy is restricted to in-frame clones and leaves out a portion. This sample yields tens of thousands of clones, of which approximately 85% are seen a single time; around 58% belongs to the top ten. The starting material was CD4+ or CD8+ T cells sorted from blood, obtained in a trial of the OX40 agonist ivuxolimab. These receptors were collected from an adult with an advanced solid tumor such as melanoma, head and neck, liver or kidney cancer. CDR3s include the opening cysteine and the closing phenylalanine or tryptophan. Fields, in order: J gene, clone size, V gene, D gene, CDR3 DNA, CDR3 protein. D genes are given only for firm matches. Size values are once, few and many counts, or a class for expanded clones, and some rows have none.

TRBJ2-7,.,TRBV11-3,.,TGTGCCAGCAGCTACAGGAGCTCCTACGAGCAGTACTTC,CASSYRSSYEQYF
TRBJ2-7,.,TRBV11-2,TRBD1,TGTGCCAGCAGCGGGGGGACAGGGGCCGACTACGAGCAGTACTTC,CASSGGTGADYEQYF
TRBJ2-5,.,TRBV2,.,TGTGCCAGCAGTGAAAATCCCCGGGAGACCCAGTACTTC,CASSENPRETQYF
TRBJ1-2,.,TRBV20-1,.,TGCAGTGCCGGTCTTGACTATGGCTACACCTTC,CSAGLDYGYTF
TRBJ2-2,.,TRBV7-3,.,TGTGCCAGCAGCGGTAGTCCCCTCAGGGGAATCGGGGAGCTGTTTTTT,CASSGSPLRGIGELFF
TRBJ2-1,.,TRBV2,TRBD2,TGTGCCAGCAGTGCATCGGGACTAGCGGGGGGGCAAATTGAGCAGTTCTTC,CASSASGLAGGQIEQFF
TRBJ1-2,.,TRBV15,.,TGTGCCACCAGTGTCGACAAGGGGAACTATGGCTACACCTTC,CATSVDKGNYGYTF
TRBJ2-7,.,TRBV9,.,TGTGCCAGCAGCCCTCGGGACGCCCTTTACGAGCAGTACTTC,CASSPRDALYEQYF
TRBJ2-2,.,TRBV19,.,TGTGCCAGTAGTATGAGCCGGGGACGGGAGCTGTTTTTT,CASSMSRGRELFF
TRBJ2-5,.,TRBV30,.,TGTGCCTGGAGTCGCGGCAGGCAAGAGACCCAGTACTTC,CAWSRGRQETQYF
TRBJ2-7,.,TRBV7-3,.,TGTGCCAGCAGCGTCGCACCGGACAGTGGCTACGAGCAGTACTTC,CASSVAPDSGYEQYF
TRBJ2-3,.,TRBV5-1,TRBD2,TGCGCCAGCAGCTTGGTAGCGGGAGCGACAGATACGCAGTATTTT,CASSLVAGATDTQYF
TRBJ1-3,.,TRBV28,TRBD1,TGTGCCAGCAGTTTACCTGTGAGGACAGGGGCTTACTCTGGAAACACCATATATTTT,CASSLPVRTGAYSGNTIYF
TRBJ2-1,.,TRBV11-3,.,TGTGCCAGCAGCTTAATTGGGCAGGCCTACAATGAGCAGTTCTTC,CASSLIGQAYNEQFF
TRBJ1-2,.,TRBV5-1,TRBD1,TGCGCCAGCAGCCTGACCGGACAGGGGGTAGGGGGCTACACCTTC,CASSLTGQGVGGYTF
TRBJ2-7,.,TRBV14,.,TGTGCCAGCAGCCAAGATGTCGGTCAAAGACCCTACGAGCAGTACTTC,CASSQDVGQRPYEQYF
TRBJ1-1,.,TRBV6-1,.,TGTGCCAGCAGTGAAGAAAGGGGCACTGAAGCTTTCTTT,CASSEERGTEAFF
TRBJ2-7,.,TRBV6-5,.,TGTGCCAGCTTTAGCGGTGACCCACCCCGGGAGCAGTACTTC,CASFSGDPPREQYF
TRBJ2-3,.,TRBV6-1,TRBD2,TGTGCCAGCAGTGAACGGCTGCTAGCGGGGGGTGTTTTAACAGATACGCAGTATTTT,CASSERLLAGGVLTDTQYF
TRBJ2-2,.,TRBV30,.,TGTGCCTGGTCCGTGGCAACCGTCGGGGAGCTGTTTTTT,CAWSVATVGELFF
TRBJ1-2,.,TRBV11-2,.,TGTGCCAGCAGCTTTCAGAGGGACTCAAGCTATGGCTACACCTTC,CASSFQRDSSYGYTF
TRBJ2-3,.,TRBV2,TRBD2,TGTGCCAGCAGTGAAGGGACTAGCGGTTCTAGCACAGATACGCAGTATTTT,CASSEGTSGSSTDTQYF
TRBJ2-1,.,TRBV5-1,TRBD2,TGCGCCAGCAGCTTTCTAGCGGACTCCTACAATGAGCAGTTCTTC,CASSFLADSYNEQFF
TRBJ2-1,.,TRBV7-9,.,TGTGCCAGCAGCCCTTCGGGGGCAGGGTACAATGAGCAGTTCTTC,CASSPSGAGYNEQFF
TRBJ2-2,.,TRBV5-4,.,TGTGCCAGCAGCAATCAGAACACCGGGGAGCTGTTTTTT,CASSNQNTGELFF
TRBJ2-2,.,TRBV28,TRBD2,TGTGCCGCAAGCGGGGGAGGAGGGGAGCTGTTTTTT,CAASGGGGELFF
TRBJ2-7,.,TRBV27,.,TGTGCCAGCAGTCCTACCCTTTCAGCGGACTCCTACGAGCAGTACTTC,CASSPTLSADSYEQYF
TRBJ2-3,.,TRBV12-5,.,TGTGCTAGTGGTTTTGGCGCAGGGAGGCCAGATACGCAGTATTTT,CASGFGAGRPDTQYF
TRBJ2-1,.,TRBV19,TRBD2,TGTGCCAGTAGTATAGTAGCGGGAGGGCAGAATGAGCAGTTCTTC,CASSIVAGGQNEQFF
TRBJ1-2,.,TRBV28,.,TGTGCCAGCAGTTTACAGGGGTATGGCTACACCTTC,CASSLQGYGYTF
TRBJ1-1,.,TRBV27,.,TGTGCCAGCAGTTCCCACAGTCGGGGGTCGACTGAAGCTTTCTTT,CASSSHSRGSTEAFF
TRBJ2-5,.,TRBV27,TRBD2,TGTGCCAGCAAGGACGGGGGGGCAGGAGAGACCCAGTACTTC,CASKDGGAGETQYF
TRBJ1-5,.,TRBV27,.,TGTGCCAGCAGTTTACACAGGGAAGGACAGCCCCAGCATTTT,CASSLHREGQPQHF
TRBJ2-2,.,TRBV10-3,.,TGTGCCATCACCCCGCGGGACACCGGGGAGCTGTTTTTT,CAITPRDTGELFF
TRBJ2-1,.,TRBV28,TRBD2,TGTGCCAGCAGCTTTGCGGGGGGAAGGAATGAGCAGTTCTTC,CASSFAGGRNEQFF
TRBJ2-7,.,TRBV7-9,TRBD1,TGTGCCAGCAGCTTATCGGGACAGGGGAGCGACGAGCAGTACTTC,CASSLSGQGSDEQYF
TRBJ2-5,.,TRBV11-2,TRBD2,TGTGCCAGCAGCCCCTGGCGGGGGGTCCAAGAGACCCAGTACTTC,CASSPWRGVQETQYF
TRBJ2-1,few,TRBV23-1,.,TGCGCCAGCAGTCAGAGAGTTAGCTCCTACAATGAGCAGTTCTTC,CASSQRVSSYNEQFF
TRBJ2-7,.,TRBV2,.,TGTGCCAGCAGTTTCACCTACGAGCAGTACTTC,CASSFTYEQYF
TRBJ2-2,.,TRBV5-6,.,TGTGCCAGCAGCACAACGTACAGGGAGGGTAACACCGGGGAGCTGTTTTTT,CASSTTYREGNTGELFF
TRBJ2-5,.,TRBV12-5,TRBD2,TGTGCTAGTGGTTTCTCCCGGACTAGCGGACTAAACCAAGAGACCCAGTACTTC,CASGFSRTSGLNQETQYF
TRBJ1-2,.,TRBV7-9,.,TGTGCCAGCAGCCCAACCCTCAGGGACTATGGCTACACCTTC,CASSPTLRDYGYTF
TRBJ2-3,.,TRBV27,.,TGTGCCAGCAGTTTACGACTAGTGGGAGTGGATACGCAGTATTTT,CASSLRLVGVDTQYF